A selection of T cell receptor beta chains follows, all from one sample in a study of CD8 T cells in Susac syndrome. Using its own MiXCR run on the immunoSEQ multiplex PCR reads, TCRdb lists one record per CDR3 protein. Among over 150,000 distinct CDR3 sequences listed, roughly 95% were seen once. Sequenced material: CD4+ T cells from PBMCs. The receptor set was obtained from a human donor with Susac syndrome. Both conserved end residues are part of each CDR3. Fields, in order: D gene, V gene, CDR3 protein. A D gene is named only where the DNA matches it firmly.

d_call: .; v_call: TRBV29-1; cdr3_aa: CSGRVPYNEQFF
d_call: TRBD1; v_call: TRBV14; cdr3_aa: CASGTANTGELFF
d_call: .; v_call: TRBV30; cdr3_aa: CAWSVGGETQYF
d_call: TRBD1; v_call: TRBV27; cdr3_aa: CASSLGIRGQYNEQFF
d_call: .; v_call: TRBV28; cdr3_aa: CASTSSEATQYF
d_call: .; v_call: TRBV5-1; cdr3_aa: CASRLGDQETQYF
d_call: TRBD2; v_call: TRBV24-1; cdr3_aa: CATSAGGPLLTQYF
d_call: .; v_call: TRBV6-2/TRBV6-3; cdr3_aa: CASSYPPGETQYF
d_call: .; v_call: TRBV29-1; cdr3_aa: CSVRDGNSPLHF
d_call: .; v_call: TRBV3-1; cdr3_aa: CASSQDTGRYNEQFF
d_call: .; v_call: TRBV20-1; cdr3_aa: CSASLGAETDTQYF
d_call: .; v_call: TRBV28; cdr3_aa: CASSALYGYTF
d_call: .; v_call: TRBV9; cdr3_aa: CASSPRTTSSYNEQFF
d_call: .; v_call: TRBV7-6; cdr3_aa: CASSLGATNEKLFF
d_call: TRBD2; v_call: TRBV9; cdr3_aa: CASSVDQRDTDTQYF
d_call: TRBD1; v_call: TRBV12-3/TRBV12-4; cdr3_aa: CASMRDRASETQYF
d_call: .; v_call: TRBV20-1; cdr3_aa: CSARAQGGQETQYF
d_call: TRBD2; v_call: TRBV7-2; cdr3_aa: CASSLAGTSGSYEQYF
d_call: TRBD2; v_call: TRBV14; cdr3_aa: CASSPSGTSYEQYF
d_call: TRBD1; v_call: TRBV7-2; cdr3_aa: CASSATGQQSSGQFF
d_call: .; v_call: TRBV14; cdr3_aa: CASSQVMWASSRYNEQFF
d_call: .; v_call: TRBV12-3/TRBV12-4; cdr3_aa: CASSSRGASYEQYF
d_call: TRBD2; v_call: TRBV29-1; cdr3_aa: CSVVSLAGVGEQYF
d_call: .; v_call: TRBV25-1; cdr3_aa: CASSEFRGTQYF
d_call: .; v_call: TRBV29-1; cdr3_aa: CSVGAGPNEQFF
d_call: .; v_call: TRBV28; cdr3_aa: CASGDYQETQYF
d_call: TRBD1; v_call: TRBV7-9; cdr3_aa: CASSSGQGMGETQYF
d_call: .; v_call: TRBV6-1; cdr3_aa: CASTLTASLAPVHYGYTF
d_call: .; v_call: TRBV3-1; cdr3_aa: CASSTRTRDNIQYF
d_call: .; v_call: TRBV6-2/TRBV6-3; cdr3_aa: CATNGHGNIQYF
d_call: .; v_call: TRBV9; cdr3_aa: CASSVVPPEVQNTEAFF
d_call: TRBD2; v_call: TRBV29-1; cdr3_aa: CSVVAGGLNIQYF
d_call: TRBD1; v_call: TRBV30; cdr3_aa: CAWRDRAGQYF
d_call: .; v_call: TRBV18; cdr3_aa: CASSPIGGGQETQYF
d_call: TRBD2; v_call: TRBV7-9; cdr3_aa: CASSLGTSLPEQFF
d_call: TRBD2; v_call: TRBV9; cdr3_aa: CASSVGAGGSGETQYF
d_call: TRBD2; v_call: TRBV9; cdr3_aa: CASSVSLAVRGTGELFF
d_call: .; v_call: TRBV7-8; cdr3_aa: CASSLARGPSSDQPQHF
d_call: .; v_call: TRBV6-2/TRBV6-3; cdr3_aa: CASRLERTTDTQYF
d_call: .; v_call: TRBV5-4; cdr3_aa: CASSWVGRSYNEQFF
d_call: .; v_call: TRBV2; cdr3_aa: CASSRLSKETQYF
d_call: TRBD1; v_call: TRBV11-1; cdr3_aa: CASSNRDRGQGEQFF
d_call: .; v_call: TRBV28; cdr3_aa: CASRSEGYGYTF
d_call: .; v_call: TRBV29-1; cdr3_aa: CSVGGPPTDTQYF
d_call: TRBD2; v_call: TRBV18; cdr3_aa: CASSPLGLAGPGTEQFF
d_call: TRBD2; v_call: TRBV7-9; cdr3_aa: CASSLALHSSGRAYEQYF
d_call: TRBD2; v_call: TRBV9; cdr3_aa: CASSVGTSPAAELFF
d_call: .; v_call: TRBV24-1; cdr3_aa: CATSLGPDRSQYF
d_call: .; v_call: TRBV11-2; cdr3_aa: CASSFEVGAKNIQYF
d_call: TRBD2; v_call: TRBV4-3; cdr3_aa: CASSQGAGAYNEQFF
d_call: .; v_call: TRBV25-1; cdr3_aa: CASSEYGLPNTEAFF
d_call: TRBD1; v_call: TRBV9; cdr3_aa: CASSVGDRGNSPLHF
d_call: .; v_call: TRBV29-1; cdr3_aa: CSVGTQERVDGYTF
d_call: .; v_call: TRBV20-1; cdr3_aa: CSGGATYEQYF
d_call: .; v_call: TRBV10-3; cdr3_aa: CATGGGVGDTQYF
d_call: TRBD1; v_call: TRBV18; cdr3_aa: CASSQGQGYNEQFF
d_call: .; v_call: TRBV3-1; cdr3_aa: CASSQEVSNQPQHF
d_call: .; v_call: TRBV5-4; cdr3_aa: CASSLRFDENAEAFF